A selection of T cell receptor beta chains follows, all from one sample in a study of CD8 T cells in ankylosing spondylitis. TCRdb fed the 5' RACE reads into MiXCR, producing one record per CDR3 protein. The sample lists 150,000 or so distinct CDR3 sequences; approximately 16% were seen once. Sample: blood, either unsorted or a sorted T cell fraction (not recorded which). These receptors came from a male donor with ankylosing spondylitis or in good health (not recorded which). Both conserved end residues are part of each CDR3. Fields, in order: J gene, clone size, CDR3 length, V gene, CDR3 protein. Not every row has a clone size; where given, it reads once, few, many or a size class.

TRBJ2-3,many,16,TRBV2,CASGGREPTSTDTQYF
TRBJ2-5,many,13,TRBV5-1,CASSLGKAETQYF
TRBJ2-2,many,16,TRBV24-1,CATSDLLTGNTGELFF
TRBJ2-1,many,11,TRBV5-1,CASWGNNEQFF
TRBJ2-7,many,14,TRBV27,CASSLQSGRHEQYF
TRBJ2-2,many,14,TRBV20-1,CSARDPRTPGELFF
TRBJ1-4,many,16,TRBV6-5,CASSYSTLAGGEKLFF
TRBJ2-5,many,13,TRBV20-1,CSAVLSVQETQYF
TRBJ2-3,-,14,TRBV28,CASRTDRETDTQYF
TRBJ1-2,many,17,TRBV12-3/TRBV12-4,CASSFVVGQGGIYGYTF
TRBJ2-7,many,13,TRBV12-3/TRBV12-4,CASSSTGPYEQYF
TRBJ1-6,many,15,TRBV5-1,CASSPFGQKNSPLHF
TRBJ2-5,many,13,TRBV20-1,CSAGAGPQETQYF
TRBJ2-7,-,13,TRBV9,CASSVDLGYEQYF
TRBJ2-6,many,16,TRBV6-1,CASRERGLSGANVLTF
TRBJ2-7,few,15,TRBV4-1,CASSQDSGFSYEQYF
TRBJ2-1,-,16,TRBV6-5,CASSYSLAEPYNEQFF
TRBJ2-5,few,14,TRBV20-1,CSARRPGQEETQYF
TRBJ1-1,many,11,TRBV5-1,CASSFEGGTFF
TRBJ2-1,-,15,TRBV28,CASRIAGETYNEQFF
TRBJ2-1,many,14,TRBV2,CASSELVSYNEQFF
TRBJ1-1,many,14,TRBV20-1,CSAREGAGDTEAFF
TRBJ2-7,-,14,TRBV3-1,CASSQGRAVYEQYF
TRBJ2-7,-,12,TRBV2,CASSETTEWEYF
TRBJ1-1,-,13,TRBV29-1,CSVVPGTNAEAFF
TRBJ2-3,-,14,TRBV5-4,CASSSAWDTDTQYF
TRBJ2-7,many,15,TRBV30,CAWSAGQASSYEQYF
TRBJ1-1,many,11,TRBV5-1,CASSLGELAFF
TRBJ2-7,many,15,TRBV12-3/TRBV12-4,CASSLISWVSYEQYF
TRBJ2-1,-,11,TRBV28,CAGQGRREQFF
TRBJ1-5,few,12,TRBV28,CAWGYSNQPQHF
TRBJ2-2,-,18,TRBV10-2,CASSTRPSGRAGTGELFF
TRBJ2-1,many,15,TRBV24-1,CATSDTGTSYNEQFF
TRBJ1-2,-,13,TRBV19,CASSMSAFYGYTF
TRBJ2-7,many,14,TRBV5-1,CASSLGQIRDEQYF
TRBJ2-7,many,14,TRBV9,CASSRQGPLSEQYF
TRBJ2-7,many,24,TRBV6-6,CASSYRLGPGRTIGAVGSSYEQYF
TRBJ2-5,-,15,TRBV5-1,CASSLVTGLGETQYF
TRBJ2-5,-,14,TRBV29-1,CSVEFVGRGETQYF
TRBJ2-3,many,15,TRBV6-5,CASSYSPHLTDTQYF
TRBJ2-1,few,12,TRBV29-1,CSVGFPGNEQFF
TRBJ2-5,few,14,TRBV18,CASSPPGQMETQYF
TRBJ2-7,once,12,TRBV24-1,CATSDFNDEQYF
TRBJ2-1,many,14,TRBV5-1,CASSLPGLVDEQFF
TRBJ2-7,-,14,TRBV5-1,CASRLRGSGNEQYF
TRBJ2-3,-,16,TRBV11-2,CASSLVASSHTDTQYF
TRBJ1-2,-,14,TRBV12-3/TRBV12-4,CASSLGPLAGGYTF
TRBJ2-3,medium-sized,13,TRBV4-1,CASRGELTDTQYF
TRBJ1-2,many,14,TRBV2,CASMRGRTNYGYTF
TRBJ1-4,many,14,TRBV20-1,CSASGQGIGEKLFF
TRBJ2-1,-,15,TRBV5-1,CASSLDGTDYNEQFF
TRBJ2-3,-,16,TRBV20-1,CSAREGGRGWTDTQYF
TRBJ1-2,many,15,TRBV5-1,CASSLGSTVTYGYTF
TRBJ2-1,few,10,TRBV28,CASLGLEQFF
TRBJ2-2,many,15,TRBV5-1,CASSLNPGAGGELFF
TRBJ2-2,few,11,TRBV6-6,CASYNGGELFF
TRBJ1-5,few,13,TRBV30,CAWSLRGRQPQHF